This T cell receptor beta chain stems from a study of neurological immune-mediated disorders. General study results and limits: Private repertoires in all groups were suggested by the absence of shared CDR3 amino acid sequences among expanded clones across subjects. The study found the most TCR clonal expansion in HTLV-1-associated myelopathy and the least in multiple sclerosis, below healthy controls.

The T cells used for sorted libraries numbered 750,000 to 1,000,000, either CD4+ or CD8+. As for the cDNA, it was generated by 5'RACE with 10-nucleotide random UMIs. TCRdb ran MiXCR on the 5' RACE reads and lists one entry per CDR3 protein. The sample has 18,000 or so distinct CDR3 sequences, about 14% seen once. There are 14 residues in the CDR3. V shed 0 bases and J shed 7 bases, with 7 bases lying between them. From germline, CDR1 is MGHRA and CDR2 YSYEKL. In its sample, this clonotype is medium-sized. Its target is not known. Sequencing was carried out using CD4+ T cells from blood. The clonotype comes from an older woman with HTLV-1-associated myelopathy (HAM/TSP). The chain links TRBV4-1 to TRBJ1-6, with D maybe TRBD1 (6 bases). CDR3 in amino acids: CASSQDRGNSPLHF. The CDR3 coding sequence is TGCGCCAGCAGCCAAGACAGGGGAAATTCACCCCTCCACTTT.